This T cell receptor beta chain was sequenced for a study of regulatory T cells in long-lasting Graves disease. The sample's time point: newly diagnosed GD, antithyroid drugs for less than 3 months. Making the TCR library involved RNA that had been extracted from PBMCs. Building the TCR beta libraries relied on iRepertoire HTBI primers, and CDR3 regions underwent Arm-PCR. A single record per CDR3 protein comes from TCRdb applying MiXCR to the multiplex PCR reads. The data contain 400,000 to 500,000 distinct CDR3 sequences, roughly 15% of them seen just once; the ten biggest clones take up roughly 7.7%. This clonotype was counted many times. This CDR3 spans 16 amino acids. Trimming stripped 6 bases from V and 4 bases from J, with 20 bases between. Germline V gene data show CDR1 as LGHDT and CDR2 as YNNKEL (reference sequence). The sample also formed part of further work on T cells in Graves' hyperthyroidism and ophthalmopathy.

This clonotype was obtained from a woman aged 40 to 50 with Graves disease. The gene calls are TRBV3-1 and TRBJ2-3, with D uncertain. The starting material was peripheral blood mononuclear cells (PBMCs), obtained at new diagnosis, from a patient treated with antithyroid drugs. CDR3 amino acids: CASSRSRSGGADTQYF. The CDR3 coding sequence is TGTGCCAGCAGTCGTTCCCGATCGGGTGGGGCAGATACGCAGTATTTT.